This T cell receptor (beta chain) was recorded in a study of CD8+CD57+ T cells in acquired aplastic anemia. Study outcomes and limitations: Researchers report that twenty-nine CD8+ CDR3 sequences appeared in both patients and controls.

Genomic DNA served as template for TCR beta VDJ and CDR3 profiling. Via MiXCR, TCRdb re-called the reads, giving one row per CDR3 protein. The table lists under 200,000 distinct CDR3 sequences, around 40% of them singletons. Of note for this clonotype: The antigen is not known.

The CDR3 is made up of 15 amino acids. V shed 9 bases and J 3 bases; nucleotides not matched to a gene: 5. Germline CDR1 and CDR2: ENHRY and SYGVKD. The V and J genes are TRBV10-3 and TRBJ2-1, with 13 bases identical to TRBD2. This clonotype was obtained from a human donor in good health. Sequences were obtained from sorted CD4+, CD8+, or CD8+CD57+ T cells (not recorded which) from PBMCs. This chain's CDR3 is CAMRTSGSNYNEQFF. Here the CDR3 DNA reads TGTGCCATGCGGACTAGCGGGAGTAACTACAATGAGCAGTTCTTC.